These T cell receptor beta chains were read from a single sample in a study of response to subunit inactivated influenza vaccine. TCRdb reanalysed the RT-PCR reads using MiXCR and keeps one entry per CDR3 protein. In the table there are about 620,000 distinct CDR3 sequences, 12% of which are singletons. The sequences come from PBMCs from blood, collected on the day of vaccination. The receptors here all came from a man in his fifties who received an inactivated influenza vaccine. The CDR3 runs from the conserved cysteine through the conserved F or W. D genes are given only for firm matches. Not every row has a clone size; where given, it reads once, few, many or a size class.

abundance: NA; d_gene: TRBD1; v_gene: TRBV6-2/TRBV6-3; len: 15; j_gene: TRBJ1-1; CDR3aa: CASRDLHRGETEAFF; CDR3nt: TGTGCCAGCAGAGACCTCCACAGGGGGGAAACTGAAGCTTTCTTT
abundance: few; d_gene: NA; v_gene: TRBV5-1; len: 12; j_gene: TRBJ2-7; CDR3aa: CASSSDSWEQYF; CDR3nt: TGCGCCAGCAGCTCCGACTCCTGGGAGCAGTACTTC
abundance: NA; d_gene: NA; v_gene: TRBV7-2; len: 15; j_gene: TRBJ2-3; CDR3aa: CASSLAVGITDTQYF; CDR3nt: TGTGCCAGCAGCTTAGCGGTGGGAATCACAGATACGCAGTATTTT
abundance: NA; d_gene: NA; v_gene: TRBV5-5; len: 16; j_gene: TRBJ2-5; CDR3aa: CASSFTPRGRQETQYF; CDR3nt: TGTGCCAGCAGCTTCACCCCACGTGGGCGACAGGAGACCCAGTACTTC
abundance: few; d_gene: NA; v_gene: TRBV20-1; len: 16; j_gene: TRBJ2-1; CDR3aa: CSAIIFASLNYNEQFF; CDR3nt: TGCAGTGCCATTATCTTTGCCTCCTTGAATTACAATGAGCAGTTCTTC
abundance: few; d_gene: NA; v_gene: TRBV12-3/TRBV12-4; len: 14; j_gene: TRBJ2-7; CDR3aa: CASSFGAEGYEQYF; CDR3nt: TGTGCCAGCAGTTTCGGGGCGGAGGGTTACGAGCAGTACTTC
abundance: NA; d_gene: NA; v_gene: TRBV11-2; len: 14; j_gene: TRBJ1-1; CDR3aa: CASSLEPGLRGAFF; CDR3nt: TGTGCCAGCAGCTTAGAACCAGGCCTGCGGGGAGCTTTCTTT
abundance: few; d_gene: TRBD1; v_gene: TRBV7-9; len: 16; j_gene: TRBJ2-1; CDR3aa: CASSRRRDRVSNEQFF; CDR3nt: TGTGCCAGCAGCAGACGCCGGGACAGGGTGTCCAATGAGCAGTTCTTC
abundance: NA; d_gene: TRBD2; v_gene: TRBV12-3/TRBV12-4; len: 15; j_gene: TRBJ2-1; CDR3aa: CASSIAGGPRNEQFF; CDR3nt: TGTGCCAGCAGTATAGCGGGAGGGCCACGGAATGAGCAGTTCTTC
abundance: few; d_gene: TRBD1; v_gene: TRBV13; len: 13; j_gene: TRBJ2-5; CDR3aa: CASSFTGVETQYF; CDR3nt: TGTGCCAGCAGCTTTACAGGGGTGGAGACCCAGTACTTC
abundance: few; d_gene: NA; v_gene: TRBV5-1; len: 13; j_gene: TRBJ2-7; CDR3aa: CASSFNTAGEQYF; CDR3nt: TGCGCCAGCAGCTTCAACACGGCTGGAGAGCAGTACTTC
abundance: many; d_gene: TRBD1; v_gene: TRBV13; len: 16; j_gene: TRBJ2-3; CDR3aa: CASSKATGVRTDTQYF; CDR3nt: TGTGCCAGCAGCAAGGCGACAGGGGTGCGCACAGATACGCAGTATTTT
abundance: NA; d_gene: NA; v_gene: TRBV29-1; len: 15; j_gene: TRBJ2-3; CDR3aa: CSVEGGRYSTDTQYF; CDR3nt: TGCAGCGTTGAGGGCGGACGGTATAGCACAGATACGCAGTATTTT
abundance: few; d_gene: NA; v_gene: TRBV5-1; len: 14; j_gene: TRBJ2-5; CDR3aa: CASSPIGGQETQYF; CDR3nt: TGCGCCAGCAGCCCCATTGGTGGTCAAGAGACCCAGTACTTC
abundance: few; d_gene: NA; v_gene: TRBV3-1; len: 17; j_gene: TRBJ2-3; CDR3aa: CASSHSSSGTSTDTQYF; CDR3nt: TGTGCCAGCAGCCACAGCTCCAGCGGAACTAGCACAGATACGCAGTATTTT
abundance: NA; d_gene: TRBD1; v_gene: TRBV10-3; len: 15; j_gene: TRBJ2-5; CDR3aa: CAISGGQGAGETQYF; CDR3nt: TGTGCCATCAGTGGCGGACAGGGTGCAGGAGAGACCCAGTACTTC
abundance: few; d_gene: TRBD2; v_gene: TRBV10-3; len: 13; j_gene: TRBJ2-3; CDR3aa: CAISFSGGDTQYF; CDR3nt: TGTGCCATCTCGTTTAGCGGGGGAGATACGCAGTATTTT
abundance: NA; d_gene: NA; v_gene: TRBV4-3; len: 17; j_gene: TRBJ2-3; CDR3aa: CASSQVMAIADTDTQYF; CDR3nt: TGCGCCAGCAGCCAAGTAATGGCAATAGCGGACACAGATACGCAGTATTTT
abundance: once; d_gene: TRBD2; v_gene: TRBV18; len: 15; j_gene: TRBJ2-7; CDR3aa: CASSITLAGVYEQYF; CDR3nt: TGTGCCAGCTCAATAACACTAGCGGGGGTCTACGAGCAGTACTTC
abundance: many; d_gene: NA; v_gene: TRBV12-3/TRBV12-4; len: 15; j_gene: TRBJ2-3; CDR3aa: CASRLGGASTDTQYF; CDR3nt: TGTGCCAGCAGACTGGGGGGAGCAAGCACAGATACGCAGTATTTT
abundance: few; d_gene: NA; v_gene: TRBV7-9; len: 15; j_gene: TRBJ2-7; CDR3aa: CASSLAYHRNYEQYF; CDR3nt: TGTGCCAGCAGCTTAGCTTACCATAGAAACTACGAGCAGTACTTC
abundance: NA; d_gene: NA; v_gene: TRBV6-5; len: 15; j_gene: TRBJ1-1; CDR3aa: CASSYFPLENTEAFF; CDR3nt: TGTGCCAGCAGTTACTTCCCACTTGAGAACACTGAAGCTTTCTTT
abundance: NA; d_gene: TRBD2; v_gene: TRBV9; len: 16; j_gene: TRBJ2-3; CDR3aa: CASSVAGTSRSDTQYF; CDR3nt: TGTGCCAGCAGCGTAGCTGGGACTAGCCGTTCAGATACGCAGTATTTT
abundance: few; d_gene: NA; v_gene: TRBV11-2; len: 14; j_gene: TRBJ2-1; CDR3aa: CASSSGLSYNEQFF; CDR3nt: TGTGCCAGCAGTTCGGGACTTTCCTACAATGAGCAGTTCTTC
abundance: NA; d_gene: NA; v_gene: TRBV10-3; len: 14; j_gene: TRBJ1-5; CDR3aa: CAISDWQSNQPQHF; CDR3nt: TGTGCCATCAGTGATTGGCAGAGCAATCAGCCCCAGCATTTT
abundance: few; d_gene: NA; v_gene: TRBV9; len: 15; j_gene: TRBJ1-6; CDR3aa: CASSSRDLGHSPLHF; CDR3nt: TGTGCCAGCAGCTCCCGGGACCTCGGGCATTCACCCCTCCACTTT
abundance: few; d_gene: NA; v_gene: TRBV7-9; len: 15; j_gene: TRBJ2-7; CDR3aa: CASSLGRADSYEQYF; CDR3nt: TGTGCCAGCAGCTTAGGGAGGGCAGACTCCTACGAGCAGTACTTC
abundance: NA; d_gene: NA; v_gene: TRBV4-3; len: 15; j_gene: TRBJ1-3; CDR3aa: CASSQDRFSGNTIYF; CDR3nt: TGCGCCAGCAGCCAAGATAGGTTTTCTGGAAACACCATATATTTT
abundance: many; d_gene: TRBD2; v_gene: TRBV7-2; len: 14; j_gene: TRBJ2-3; CDR3aa: CASSSGRGTDTQYF; CDR3nt: TGTGCCAGCAGCTCCGGGCGGGGGACAGATACGCAGTATTTT